This T cell receptor (beta chain) was captured in a study of T-cell reconstitution after alpha-beta-depleted transplantation in children. As it was prepared, the TCRbeta library received unique molecular identifiers. TCRdb analysed the PCR reads with MiXCR anew, one entry per CDR3 protein. The data contain about 830,000 distinct CDR3 sequences, 16% of them seen just once; the ten biggest clones take up under 6%. The study's findings and limits: The high TCRbeta diversity at day 60 in some patients came from surviving recipient T cells and thymic progenitors. Roughly two months post-transplant, alpha-beta T cells reportedly originated from several hundred graft clones that had expanded. After one year, T-cell counts and TCRbeta diversity mostly came from new T cells.

Comment on this clonotype: Antigen specificity is unknown.

The germline V and J ends were trimmed by 2 bases and 4 bases, with 12 bases remaining between them. Germline CDR1 MRHNA, CDR2 SNTAGT. The CDR3 consists of 15 residues. V gene TRBV6-4 combines with J gene TRBJ2-1; possible D gene TRBD1, 6 bases. Sequences were derived from PBMCs, mostly from graft donor cells, sampled 360 days after TCRalphabeta/CD19-depleted stem cell transplant. The receptor's source is a male patient younger than 18 who had a stem cell transplant for acute lymphoblastic leukemia, so the T cells may come from the graft donor. CDR3 protein: CASSDKGERYNEQFF. In nucleotides, the CDR3 is TGTGCCAGCAGTGACAAGGGGGAGCGTTACAATGAGCAGTTCTTC.